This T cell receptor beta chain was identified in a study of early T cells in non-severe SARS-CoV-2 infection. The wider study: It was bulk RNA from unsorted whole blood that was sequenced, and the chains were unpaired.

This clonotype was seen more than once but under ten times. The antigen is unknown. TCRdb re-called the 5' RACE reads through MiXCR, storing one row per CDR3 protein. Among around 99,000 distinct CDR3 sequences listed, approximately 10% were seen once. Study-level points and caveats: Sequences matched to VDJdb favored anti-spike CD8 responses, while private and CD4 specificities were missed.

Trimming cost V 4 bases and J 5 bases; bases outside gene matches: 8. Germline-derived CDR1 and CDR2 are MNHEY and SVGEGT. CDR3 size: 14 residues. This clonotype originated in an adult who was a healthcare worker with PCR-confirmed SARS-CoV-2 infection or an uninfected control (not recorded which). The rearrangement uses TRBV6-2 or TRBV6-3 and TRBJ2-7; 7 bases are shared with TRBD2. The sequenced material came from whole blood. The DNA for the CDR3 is TGTGCCAGCAGTTGGAGTGGCGGGAGCAACGAGCAGTACTTC. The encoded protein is CASSWSGGSNEQYF.